The following is a TCR beta chain sequence with its context. This sample is part of a study of blood T cell repertoires in COVID-19. Turning to the study itself: Sample material is recorded as cDNA or gDNA derived from T cells, B-cell-depleted T cells, or PBMCs.

Repertoires were generated with immunoSEQ multiplex PCR, while TCRdb's copy carries only in-frame clones and drops some. Found here are some 260,000 clones, around 88% of them singletons; the top ten hold approximately 1.3%. This CDR3 region has 14 residues. CDR1 and CDR2 (germline): SGHRS, YFSETQ. Trimming at V came to 0 bases and at J to 5 bases, leaving 4 bases not matched to a gene. The clonotype originates from a man aged 80 or over with acute or convalescent COVID-19. The V gene is TRBV5-1, the J gene TRBJ1-2; TRBD1 agrees at 7 bases. Material for sequencing was peripheral blood. CDR3 residues: CASSLGQGGYGYTF. The CDR3 DNA is TGCGCCAGCAGCTTGGGACAGGGTGGGTATGGCTACACCTTC.